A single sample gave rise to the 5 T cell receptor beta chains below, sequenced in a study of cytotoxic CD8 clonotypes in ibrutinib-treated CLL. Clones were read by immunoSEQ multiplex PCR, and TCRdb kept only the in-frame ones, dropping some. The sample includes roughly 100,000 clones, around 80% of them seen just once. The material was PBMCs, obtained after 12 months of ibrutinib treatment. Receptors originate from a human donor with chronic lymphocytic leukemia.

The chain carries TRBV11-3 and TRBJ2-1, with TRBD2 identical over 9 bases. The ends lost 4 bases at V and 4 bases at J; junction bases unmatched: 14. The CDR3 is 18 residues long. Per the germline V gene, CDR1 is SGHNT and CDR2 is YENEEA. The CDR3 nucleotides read TGTGCCAGCAGCTCTACTGTCGCGCGGGGGGGCCAGTACAATGAGCAGTTCTTC. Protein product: CASSSTVARGGQYNEQFF.

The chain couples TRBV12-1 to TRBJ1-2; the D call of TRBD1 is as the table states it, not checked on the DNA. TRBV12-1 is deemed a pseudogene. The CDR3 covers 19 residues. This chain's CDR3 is CASSLTRTKGQGEDYGYTF. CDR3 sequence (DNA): TGTGCCAGCAGCCTCACAAGAACCAAGGGACAGGGGGAAGACTATGGCTACACCTTC.

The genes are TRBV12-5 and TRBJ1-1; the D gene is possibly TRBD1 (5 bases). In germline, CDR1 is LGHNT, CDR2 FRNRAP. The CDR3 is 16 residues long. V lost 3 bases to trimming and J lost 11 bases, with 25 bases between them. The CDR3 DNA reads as TGTGCTAGTGGTTTTGGACTGGAGGGGCCAGCCCATCGGGCTTTCTTT. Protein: CASGFGLEGPAHRAFF.

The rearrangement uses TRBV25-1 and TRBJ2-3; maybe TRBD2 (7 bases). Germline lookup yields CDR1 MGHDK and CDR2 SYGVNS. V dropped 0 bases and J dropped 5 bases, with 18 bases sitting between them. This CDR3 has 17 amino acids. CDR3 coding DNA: TGTGCCAGCAGTGAATATGGGGGGGGCCCCTTTGAAGATACGCAGTATTTT. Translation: CASSEYGGGPFEDTQYF. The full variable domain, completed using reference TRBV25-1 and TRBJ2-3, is EADIYQTPRYLVIGTGKKITLECSQTMGHDKMYWYQQDPGMELHLIHYSYGVNSTEKGDLSSESTVSRIRTEHFPLTLESARPSHTSQYLCASSEYGGGPFEDTQYFGPGTRLTVL.

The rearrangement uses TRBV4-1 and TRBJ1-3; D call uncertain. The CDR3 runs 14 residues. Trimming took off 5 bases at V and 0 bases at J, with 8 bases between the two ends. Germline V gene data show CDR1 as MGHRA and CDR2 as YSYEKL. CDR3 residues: CASSERVSGNTIYF. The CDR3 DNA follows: TGCGCCAGCAGCGAACGAGTCTCTGGAAACACCATATATTTT.